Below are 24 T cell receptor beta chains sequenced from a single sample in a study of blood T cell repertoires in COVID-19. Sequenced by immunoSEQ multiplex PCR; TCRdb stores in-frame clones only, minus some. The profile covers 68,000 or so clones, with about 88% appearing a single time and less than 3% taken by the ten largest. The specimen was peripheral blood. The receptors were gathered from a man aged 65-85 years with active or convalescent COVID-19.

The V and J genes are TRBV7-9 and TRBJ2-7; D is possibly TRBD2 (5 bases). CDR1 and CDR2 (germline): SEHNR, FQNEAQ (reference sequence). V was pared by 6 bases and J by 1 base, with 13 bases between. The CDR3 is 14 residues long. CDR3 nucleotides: TGTGCCAGCAGTCCACTATGGACTTCCTACGAGCAGTACTTC. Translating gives CASSPLWTSYEQYF.

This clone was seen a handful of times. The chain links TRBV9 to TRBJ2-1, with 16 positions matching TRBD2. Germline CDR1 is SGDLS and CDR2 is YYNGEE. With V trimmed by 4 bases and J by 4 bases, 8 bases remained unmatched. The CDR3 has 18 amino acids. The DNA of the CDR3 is TGTGCCAGCAGCTCGGGACTAGCGGGAGGGCCAGGGTACAATGAGCAGTTCTTC. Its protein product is CASSSGLAGGPGYNEQFF. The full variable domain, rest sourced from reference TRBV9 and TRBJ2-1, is DSGVTQTPKHLITATGQRVTLRCSPRSGDLSVYWYQQSLDQGLQFLIQYYNGEERAKGNILERFSAQQFPDLHSELNLSSLELGDSALYFCASSSGLAGGPGYNEQFFGPGTRLTVL.

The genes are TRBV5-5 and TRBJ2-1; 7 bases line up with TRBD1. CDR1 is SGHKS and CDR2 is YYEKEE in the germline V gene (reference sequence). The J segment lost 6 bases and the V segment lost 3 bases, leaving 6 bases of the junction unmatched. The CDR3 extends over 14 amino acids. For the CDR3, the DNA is TGTGCCAGCAGCTCCTCGACAGGGCTCAATGAGCAGTTCTTC. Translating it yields CASSSSTGLNEQFF.

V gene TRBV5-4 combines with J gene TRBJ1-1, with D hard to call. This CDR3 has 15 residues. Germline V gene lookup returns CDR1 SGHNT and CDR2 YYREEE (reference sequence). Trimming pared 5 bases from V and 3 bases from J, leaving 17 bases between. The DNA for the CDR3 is TGTGCCAGCAGGCTGGACTCTAGTGTGGACACTGAAGCTTTCTTT. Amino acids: CASRLDSSVDTEAFF.

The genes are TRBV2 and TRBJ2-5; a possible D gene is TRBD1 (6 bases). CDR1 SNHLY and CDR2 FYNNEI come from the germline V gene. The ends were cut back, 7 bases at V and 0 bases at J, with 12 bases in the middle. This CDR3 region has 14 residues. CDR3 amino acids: CASTTWGHQETQYF. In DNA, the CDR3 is TGTGCCAGCACGACGTGGGGGCACCAAGAGACCCAGTACTTC.

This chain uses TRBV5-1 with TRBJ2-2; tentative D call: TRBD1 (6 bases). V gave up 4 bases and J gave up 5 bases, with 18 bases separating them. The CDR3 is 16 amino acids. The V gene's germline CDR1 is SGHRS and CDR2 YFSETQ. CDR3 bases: TGCGCCAGCAGCCCCCCGGTAGGGACAAAAACCGGGGAGCTGTTTTTT. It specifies CASSPPVGTKTGELFF.

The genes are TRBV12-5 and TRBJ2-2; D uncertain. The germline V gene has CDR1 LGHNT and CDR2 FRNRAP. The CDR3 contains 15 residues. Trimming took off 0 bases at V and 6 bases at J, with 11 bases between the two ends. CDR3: CASGLVSSWSGELFF. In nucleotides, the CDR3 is TGTGCTAGTGGTTTGGTGTCCAGTTGGTCCGGGGAGCTGTTTTTT.

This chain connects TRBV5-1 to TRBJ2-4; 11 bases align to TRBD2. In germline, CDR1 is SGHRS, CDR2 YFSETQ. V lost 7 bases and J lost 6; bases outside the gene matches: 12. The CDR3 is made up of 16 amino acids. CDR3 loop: CASQRGTSGLLNIQYF. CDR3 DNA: TGCGCCAGCCAAAGGGGGACTAGCGGACTCTTAAACATTCAGTACTTC. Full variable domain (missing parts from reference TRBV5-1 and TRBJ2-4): KAGVTQTPRYLIKTRGQQVTLSCSPISGHRSVSWYQQTPGQGLQFLFEYFSETQRNKGNFPGRFSGRQFSNSRSEMNVSTLELGDSALYLCASQRGTSGLLNIQYFGAGTRLSVL.

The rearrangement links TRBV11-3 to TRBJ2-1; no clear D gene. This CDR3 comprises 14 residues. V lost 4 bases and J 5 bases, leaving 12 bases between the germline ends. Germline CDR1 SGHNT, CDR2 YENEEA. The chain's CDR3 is CASSSTRSHNEQFF. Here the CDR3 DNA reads TGTGCCAGCAGCTCAACAAGAAGTCACAATGAGCAGTTCTTC.

CDR3 protein: CASSPRESYEQYF. DNA of the CDR3: TGTGCCAGCTCACCCAGGGAATCGTACGAGCAGTACTTC. The chain employs TRBV18 and TRBJ2-7; D possibly corresponds to TRBD1 (5 bases). Germline CDR1 reads KGHSH; CDR2 reads LQKENI. The V end lost 3 bases, the J end lost 4 bases, and 10 bases lay between the germline ends. The CDR3 runs 13 residues.

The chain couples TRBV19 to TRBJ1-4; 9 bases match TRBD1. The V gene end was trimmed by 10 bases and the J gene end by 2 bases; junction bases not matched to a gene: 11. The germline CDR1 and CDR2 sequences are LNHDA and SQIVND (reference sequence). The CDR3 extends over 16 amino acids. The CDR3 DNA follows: TGTGCCACCTCGGACAGGGGATCAGCTACTAATGAAAAACTGTTTTTT. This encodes CATSDRGSATNEKLFF.

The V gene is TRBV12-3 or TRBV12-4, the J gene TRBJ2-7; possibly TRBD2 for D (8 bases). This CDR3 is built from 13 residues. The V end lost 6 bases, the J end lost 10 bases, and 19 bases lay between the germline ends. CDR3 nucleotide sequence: TGTGCCAGCAGCTCAGGGGGTAGCGGGACTCAGTACTTC. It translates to CASSSGGSGTQYF.

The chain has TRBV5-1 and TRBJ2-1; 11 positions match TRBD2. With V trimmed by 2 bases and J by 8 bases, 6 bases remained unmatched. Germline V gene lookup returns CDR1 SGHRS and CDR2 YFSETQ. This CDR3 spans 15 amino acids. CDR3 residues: CASSLLAGETDEQFF. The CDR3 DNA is TGCGCCAGCAGCTTACTAGCGGGAGAAACGGATGAGCAGTTCTTC.

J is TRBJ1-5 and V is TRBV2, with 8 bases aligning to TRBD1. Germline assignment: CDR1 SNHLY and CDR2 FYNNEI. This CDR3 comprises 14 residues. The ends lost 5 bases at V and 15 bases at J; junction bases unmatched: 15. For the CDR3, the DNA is TGTGCCAGCAGTAACGACAGGGGTCAGGGCGGTGGGCATTTT. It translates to CASSNDRGQGGGHF.

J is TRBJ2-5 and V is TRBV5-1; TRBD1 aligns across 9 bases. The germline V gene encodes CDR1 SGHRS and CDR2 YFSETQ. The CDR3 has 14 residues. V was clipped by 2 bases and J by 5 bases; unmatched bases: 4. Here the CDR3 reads CASSLGTGYETQYF. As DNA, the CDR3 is TGCGCCAGCAGCTTAGGGACAGGGTATGAGACCCAGTACTTC. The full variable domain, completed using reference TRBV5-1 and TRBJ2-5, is KAGVTQTPRYLIKTRGQQVTLSCSPISGHRSVSWYQQTPGQGLQFLFEYFSETQRNKGNFPGRFSGRQFSNSRSEMNVSTLELGDSALYLCASSLGTGYETQYFGPGTRLLVL.

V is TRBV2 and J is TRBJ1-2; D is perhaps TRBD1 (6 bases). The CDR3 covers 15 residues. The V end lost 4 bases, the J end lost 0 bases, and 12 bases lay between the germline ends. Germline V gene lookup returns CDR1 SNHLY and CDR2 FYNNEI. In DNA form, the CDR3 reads TGTGCCAGCAGTGGGCGGGGGCCGACTAACTATGGCTACACCTTC. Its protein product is CASSGRGPTNYGYTF.

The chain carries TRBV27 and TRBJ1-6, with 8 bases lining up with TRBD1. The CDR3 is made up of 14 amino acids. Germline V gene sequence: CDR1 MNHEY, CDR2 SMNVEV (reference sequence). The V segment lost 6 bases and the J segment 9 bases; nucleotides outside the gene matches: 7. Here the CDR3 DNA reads TGTGCCAGCAGAGGACAGGGTGAGGTTTCACCCCTCCACTTT. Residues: CASRGQGEVSPLHF.

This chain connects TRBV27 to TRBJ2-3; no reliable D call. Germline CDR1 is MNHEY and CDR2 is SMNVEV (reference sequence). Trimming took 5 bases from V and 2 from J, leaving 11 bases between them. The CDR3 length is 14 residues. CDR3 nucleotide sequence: TGTGCCAGCAGTCCGGTAAGAAACACAGATACGCAGTATTTT. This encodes CASSPVRNTDTQYF.

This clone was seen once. As DNA, the CDR3 is TGTGCCAGCAGTTTTGGGTTGTCCCGCGGCCACAATGAGCAGTTCTTC. It is translated as CASSFGLSRGHNEQFF. The genes are TRBV11-2 and TRBJ2-1; D is unresolved. Germline V gene data show CDR1 as SGHAT and CDR2 as FQNNGV. This CDR3 spans 16 amino acids. V dropped 6 bases and J dropped 5 bases, with 20 bases sitting between them. Full variable domain (rest looked up from reference TRBV11-2 and TRBJ2-1): EAGVAQSPRYKIIEKRQSVAFWCNPISGHATLYWYQQILGQGPKLLIQFQNNGVVDDSQLPKDRFSAERLKGVDSTLKIQPAKLEDSAVYLCASSFGLSRGHNEQFFGPGTRLTVL.

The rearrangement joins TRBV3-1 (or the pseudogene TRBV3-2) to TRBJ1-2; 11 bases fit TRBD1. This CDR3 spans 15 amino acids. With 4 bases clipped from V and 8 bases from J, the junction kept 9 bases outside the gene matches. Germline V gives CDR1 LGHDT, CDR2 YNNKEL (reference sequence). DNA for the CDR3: TGTGCCAGCAGCCCGACGGGACAGGGGGTAGGCGGCTACACCTTC. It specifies CASSPTGQGVGGYTF.

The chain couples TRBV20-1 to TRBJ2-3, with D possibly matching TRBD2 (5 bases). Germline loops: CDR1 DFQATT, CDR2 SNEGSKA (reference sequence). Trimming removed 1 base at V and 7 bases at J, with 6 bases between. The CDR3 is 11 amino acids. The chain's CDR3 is CSARVANTQYF. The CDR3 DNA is TGCAGTGCTAGAGTAGCGAATACGCAGTATTTT.

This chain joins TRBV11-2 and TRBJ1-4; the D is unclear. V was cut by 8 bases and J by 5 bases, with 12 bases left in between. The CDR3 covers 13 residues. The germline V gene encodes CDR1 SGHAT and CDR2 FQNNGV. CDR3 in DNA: TGTGCCAGCGGGCAGAGCCCGAATGAAAAACTGTTTTTT. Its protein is CASGQSPNEKLFF.

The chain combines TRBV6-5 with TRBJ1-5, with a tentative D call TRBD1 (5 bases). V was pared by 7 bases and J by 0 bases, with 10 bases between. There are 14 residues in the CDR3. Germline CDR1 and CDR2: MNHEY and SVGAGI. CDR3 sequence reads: CASTGLPSNQPQHF. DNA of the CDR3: TGTGCCAGCACGGGACTTCCTAGCAATCAGCCCCAGCATTTT.

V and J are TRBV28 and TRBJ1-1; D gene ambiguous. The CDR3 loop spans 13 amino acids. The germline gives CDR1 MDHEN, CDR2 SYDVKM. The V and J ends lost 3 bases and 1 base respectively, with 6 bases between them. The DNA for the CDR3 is TGTGCCAGCAGTTTTGAGGGGAACACTGAAGCTTTCTTT. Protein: CASSFEGNTEAFF.